This T cell receptor (beta chain) was sequenced for a study of identical twins. General study points: Researchers caution that invariant MAIT and iNKT cells could partly confound zero-insertion analyses.

This clonotype was recorded a few times. No antigen is known for it. Among all donors, each was a healthy Caucasian. The CDR3 length is 14 residues. The germline V gene encodes CDR1 MDHEN and CDR2 SYDVKM. Trimming cost V 6 bases and J 6 bases, with 15 bases left between them. TCRdb re-derived calls from the 5' RACE reads in MiXCR, one entry per CDR3 protein. The sample lists 650,000 to 800,000 distinct CDR3 sequences, less than 10% occurring once. These data also featured in a second study, about yellow fever vaccine responses in identical twins.

Sequencing used PBMCs. V usage is TRBV28 and J usage is TRBJ1-5; D uncertain. This TCR derives from a woman between 18 and 30 years old in good health. CDR3 DNA: TGTGCCAGCAGACCATTCAGAGAAAGTCAGCCCCAGCATTTT. Amino acid sequence: CASRPFRESQPQHF.